A single TCR beta chain is shown here with its context. Its target antigen remains unknown. One base away there is no much larger clone; base qualities are not given. For sequencing of the TCRbeta CDR3 region, genomic DNA was extracted from the sorted cells. TCRbeta CDR3 regions were sequenced using the immunoSEQ Assay. TCRdb provides this immuneACCESS table in a form limited to in-frame rearrangements. Some clones are lacking; in checked studies, under half of them reflect an unresolved V gene, and why the rest are absent is not known. The sample table shows roughly 100,000 clones, and under 90% are seen once. The ten top clones hold roughly 1.1% of the sample. Between the V and J ends, shortened by 5 bases and 3 bases respectively, the junction contains 19 bases. The cysteine opens and the phenylalanine closes a CDR3 of 17 amino acids. Of all the DNA, just the CDR3 is kept, 51 bases in frame from base 1. From the germline V gene (reference sequence), CDR1 is LNHDA and CDR2 is SQIVND.

This sample was included in a study of OX40 agonist ivuxolimab in advanced cancers. Study-level background: Ivuxolimab was a fully human IgG2 agonistic monoclonal antibody targeting the costimulatory receptor OX40 (CD134). Intravenous ivuxolimab was administered to patients every 2 weeks at six dose levels: 0.01, 0.1, 0.3, 1.5, 3 and 10 mg/kg. Among the approximately 50 dose-escalation patients, some 19 had hepatocellular carcinoma, roughly 15 melanoma, 9 renal cell carcinoma and 9 head and neck cancer. In the dose-escalation cohort, around four fifths of patients were male, and the mean age was approximately 60 years, with a range of about 20 to 90. Patients were allowed to have had prior anti-PD-1, anti-PD-L1 or anti-CTLA-4 therapy, and less than 45% of the dose-escalation patients had previously received checkpoint inhibitors. Three dose-escalation patients achieved partial responses, one with hepatocellular carcinoma and two with cutaneous melanoma. The point of sequencing TCRbeta in the periphery was to test whether ivuxolimab changed TCR sequence diversity and drove clonal T-cell expansion. The monotherapy dose-escalation portion (N of about 49 patients) of the phase I ivuxolimab trial is reported in the paper.

General findings and caveats noted by the study authors: Low levels of normalized T-cell clonal expansion were also seen in some nonresponding patients. Antigen specificity was not determined for the clonally expanded peripheral T cells. On average, CD8+ T cells showed more expanded clones than CD4+ T cells after ivuxolimab. Partial responders in the 0.1-3.0 mg/kg groups had among the lowest normalized peripheral clonal expansion, especially among CD8+ T cells. At doses of 0.1 to 3.0 mg/kg, clonal expansion of both CD4+ and CD8+ T cells in blood was seen between baseline and week 6.

The trial excluded patients who had a history of autoimmune disease or who were on systemic immunosuppression. In every dose cohort, peripheral blood was drawn for TCR sequencing at baseline, cycle 4 day 1, and cycle 7 day 1. The samples were drawn from a first-in-human, open-label, multicenter phase I dose-escalation trial of ivuxolimab. Adults with locally advanced or metastatic melanoma, renal cell carcinoma, hepatocellular carcinoma or head and neck squamous cell carcinoma were enrolled in the trial. Before TCR sequencing, CD4+ T cells and CD8+ T cells from peripheral blood were sorted into separate populations.

The starting material was CD4+ or CD8+ T cells sorted from blood, obtained in a trial of the OX40 agonist ivuxolimab. This chain is built from TRBV19 and TRBJ1-4; TRBD1 is a weak D gene call, 5 bases matching. This sequence was found in an adult with an advanced solid tumor such as melanoma, head and neck, liver or kidney cancer. Here the CDR3 is given as CASSADIGDWANEKLFF. In nucleotide form, the sequence is TGTGCCAGTAGTGCCGATATAGGGGATTGGGCTAATGAAAAACTGTTTTTT.